This T cell receptor (beta chain) derives from a study of blood T cell repertoires in COVID-19. V was pared by 5 bases and J by 0 bases, with 13 bases between. The germline V gene has CDR1 SGHAT and CDR2 FQDESV (reference sequence). CDR3 length: 16 residues. As processed by the authors: Using reference gene primer amplification, nucleated cell counts were estimated. Measured with immunoSEQ multiplex PCR; TCRdb has only the in-frame clones, and not every one. That table gives V, J and clone size, and the DNA gave D and trimming. Seen here are 300,000 to 350,000 clones, 87% observed once, and the top ten hold approximately 9%.

Material for sequencing was PBMCs or T cells enriched from blood (not recorded which). The V gene is TRBV11-1, the J gene TRBJ2-2; a possible D gene is TRBD2 (6 bases). This sequence originates from a woman aged 18-29 years who had recovered from COVID-19. The CDR3 sequence: CASSTRGTTNTGELFF. The CDR3 DNA is TGTGCCAGCAGCACACGGGGGACGACGAACACCGGGGAGCTGTTTTTT.